This T cell receptor beta chain is drawn from a study of a mutant IDH1 vaccine in newly diagnosed glioma. Study-level information: During weeks 1, 3, 5, 7, 11, 15, 19 and 23, patients received eight vaccinations. Radiotherapy alone preceded vaccination by 4-6 weeks; alternatively, vaccination started with temozolomide cycles. Study results and limitations: There seemed to be no relation between pseudoprogression and changes in top peripheral T cell clonotypes.

Assay used: immunoSEQ multiplex PCR; TCRdb lists only in-frame clones, some missing. The sample yields 70,000 to 90,000 clones, roughly nine tenths seen once. Concerning this clone itself: No antigen is known for it.

The sample's time point: week 5, during vaccination. The vaccine gave 300 ug of a 20-mer mutant IDH1 peptide subcutaneously per dose. The receptor comes from a woman in her forties or fifties with glioma. The sample consisted of PBMCs, taken from a glioma patient whose treatment included an IDH1 peptide vaccine.

CDR3 in amino acids: CASSVGEFLNEQYF. CDR3 nucleotides: TGTGCCAGCAGCGTAGGAGAGTTCCTTAACGAGCAGTACTTC. This sequence joins TRBV9 and TRBJ2-7; unclear D gene. V lost 0 bases and J 5 bases, leaving 12 bases between the germline ends. The germline gives CDR1 SGDLS, CDR2 YYNGEE. The length of the CDR3 is 14 residues.